Listed here are 23 T cell receptor beta chains from one sample, sequenced in a study of blood T cell repertoires in COVID-19. Libraries were prepared by immunoSEQ multiplex PCR; TCRdb keeps only in-frame clonotypes and omits some of them. The sample holds approximately 160,000 clones, roughly four fifths seen once. Input material: peripheral blood. Source of these receptors: a human donor in a cohort sampled during active COVID-19.

The CDR3 nucleotides are TGTGCCAGCAGTGTCGACAGTGCAAGGAACACTGAAGCTTTCTTT. Translation gives CASSVDSARNTEAFF. This chain uses TRBV6-4 with TRBJ1-1; D might be TRBD1 (5 bases). CDR3 length: 15 residues. The V gene lost 4 bases and the J gene lost 1 base, with 13 bases spanning the gap. The germline V gene encodes CDR1 MRHNA and CDR2 SNTAGT.

The chain uses TRBV28 and TRBJ2-5; 7 positions agree with TRBD2. Germline V lookup: CDR1 MDHEN, CDR2 SYDVKM. V gave up 4 bases and J gave up 3 bases; unmatched junction bases: 8. This CDR3 has 15 amino acids. For the CDR3, the DNA is TGTGCCAGCAGTTCCCCAGCGGGGAATAAAGAGACCCAGTACTTC. It codes for CASSSPAGNKETQYF. The complete variable domain, with remaining parts taken from reference TRBV28 and TRBJ2-5, reads DVKVTQSSRYLVKRTGEKVFLECVQDMDHENMFWYRQDPGLGLRLIYFSYDVKMKEKGDIPEGYSVSREKKERFSLILESASTNQTSMYLCASSSPAGNKETQYFGPGTRLLVL.

This clone has just one count. The genes are TRBV7-2 and TRBJ2-3; maybe TRBD2 (6 bases). Trimming removed 5 bases at V and 0 bases at J, with 12 bases between. The CDR3 length is 15 residues. The germline V gene has CDR1 SGHTA and CDR2 FQGNSA. CDR3 amino acids: CASSITGTSTDTQYF. The DNA of the CDR3 is TGTGCCAGCAGCATTACCGGGACTAGCACAGATACGCAGTATTTT.

This chain uses TRBV11-2 with TRBJ2-1, with D perhaps matching TRBD2 (5 bases). CDR1 is SGHAT and CDR2 is FQNNGV in the germline V gene. V was cut by 2 bases and J by 4 bases, with 12 bases left in between. The length of the CDR3 is 15 residues. DNA of the CDR3: TGTGCCAGCAGCTTAATGCGGGCCGCTTACAATGAGCAGTTCTTC. It codes for CASSLMRAAYNEQFF.

This chain joins TRBV9 and TRBJ1-2; possibly TRBD1 for D (6 bases). This CDR3 is built from 16 residues. V lost 0 bases to trimming and J lost 0 bases, with 12 bases between them. Germline values: CDR1 SGDLS, CDR2 YYNGEE. Here the CDR3 DNA reads TGTGCCAGCAGCGTAGCAGTCCGGGACACTAACTATGGCTACACCTTC. Its protein is CASSVAVRDTNYGYTF.

Concerning this clone: Other DNA sequences of this sample code for an identical CDR3. This chain joins TRBV27 and TRBJ1-5; D call uncertain. Germline values: CDR1 MNHEY, CDR2 SMNVEV (reference sequence). This CDR3 has 13 amino acids. V was shortened by 10 bases and J by 3 bases, with 13 bases between the two germline ends. DNA for the CDR3: TGTGCCACCAGGACGGGGAACAATCAGCCCCAGCATTTT. Translating it yields CATRTGNNQPQHF.

This clone appeared once. The chain couples TRBV27 to TRBJ2-1; 8 positions agree with TRBD2. The CDR3 has 14 residues. The germline V gene encodes CDR1 MNHEY and CDR2 SMNVEV (reference sequence). The ends lost 10 bases at V and 4 bases at J; junction bases unmatched: 9. The DNA of the CDR3 is TGTGCCACTTCACCGGGACTAGGATACAATGAGCAGTTCTTC. Translated: CATSPGLGYNEQFF.

This clone appeared once. This chain links TRBV28 with TRBJ1-5; D gene uncertain. This CDR3 has 14 residues. Trimming removed 6 bases from V and 7 bases from J, with 16 bases in between. Germline values: CDR1 MDHEN, CDR2 SYDVKM. DNA for the CDR3: TGTGCCAGCAGCCTCTCGCCTGGGAGGCAGCCCCAGCATTTT. Amino acids: CASSLSPGRQPQHF. Combining the CDR3 with reference TRBV28 and TRBJ1-5 gives the whole variable domain DVKVTQSSRYLVKRTGEKVFLECVQDMDHENMFWYRQDPGLGLRLIYFSYDVKMKEKGDIPEGYSVSREKKERFSLILESASTNQTSMYLCASSLSPGRQPQHFGDGTRLSIL.

The chain employs TRBV2 and TRBJ2-7, with 13 positions matching TRBD2. The ends lost 7 bases at V and 6 bases at J; junction bases unmatched: 6. The germline V gene encodes CDR1 SNHLY and CDR2 FYNNEI. The CDR3 extends over 14 amino acids. This CDR3 is CASTRLAGGSEQYF. For the CDR3, the DNA is TGTGCCAGCACTCGACTAGCGGGGGGCTCCGAGCAGTACTTC.

The chain couples TRBV15 to TRBJ2-4, with 9 nucleotides matching TRBD2. With 4 bases clipped from V and 2 bases from J, the junction kept 9 bases outside the gene matches. This CDR3 spans 17 amino acids. Germline V lookup: CDR1 LNHNV, CDR2 YYDKDF (reference sequence). The CDR3: CATSNISAGGPKNIQYF. In DNA, the CDR3 is TGTGCCACCAGCAATATCTCTGCGGGGGGGCCCAAAAACATTCAGTACTTC.

J is TRBJ1-1 and V is TRBV29-1, with 8 bases aligning to TRBD1. The CDR3 contains 12 residues. Trimming took 4 bases from V and 8 from J; bases not matched to a gene: 6. CDR1 is SQVTM and CDR2 is ANQGSEA in the germline V gene. The CDR3 loop reads CSVVPGGREAFF. As DNA, the CDR3 is TGCAGCGTTGTTCCAGGGGGCAGGGAAGCTTTCTTT.

The J gene is TRBJ2-1, the V gene TRBV4-1, with 8 bases identical to TRBD2. The CDR3 has 16 residues. The J segment lost 4 bases and the V segment lost 0 bases, leaving 5 bases of the junction unmatched. The V gene's germline CDR1 is MGHRA and CDR2 YSYEKL. This chain's CDR3 is CASSQDIGGGYNEQFF. The CDR3 region has the DNA TGCGCCAGCAGCCAAGATATCGGGGGGGGGTACAATGAGCAGTTCTTC.

This rearrangement joins TRBV3-1 (or the pseudogene TRBV3-2) to TRBJ1-6, with TRBD1 matching 9 bases. V was pared by 1 base and J by 10 bases, with 2 bases of the junction left unmatched. Germline V gene lookup returns CDR1 LGHDT and CDR2 YNNKEL (reference sequence). This CDR3 has 14 amino acids. CDR3 loop: CASSQGDRASPLHF. The DNA for the CDR3 is TGTGCCAGCAGCCAAGGGGACAGGGCCTCACCCCTCCACTTT.

The chain links TRBV30 to TRBJ1-2; 7 nucleotides agree with TRBD1. The CDR3 totals 13 residues. Germline V CDR1 and CDR2: GTSNPN, SVGIG (reference sequence). Trimming took 2 bases from V and 8 from J; bases not matched to a gene: 8. CDR3 loop: CAWSYSGTDGYTF. In DNA form, the CDR3 reads TGTGCCTGGAGTTATTCCGGGACAGACGGCTACACCTTC.

The chain is built from TRBV20-1 and TRBJ2-3; 8 positions match TRBD2. The ends lost 3 bases at V and 2 bases at J; junction bases unmatched: 4. CDR1 is DFQATT and CDR2 is SNEGSKA in the germline V gene (reference sequence). The CDR3 runs to 14 residues. The DNA of the CDR3 is TGCAGTGCTAGTACGGGAGGGTCCACAGATACGCAGTATTTT. As protein: CSASTGGSTDTQYF.

V gene TRBV12-3 or TRBV12-4 combines with J gene TRBJ2-2; D is possibly TRBD2 (5 bases). This CDR3 comprises 13 residues. V lost 4 bases and J 6 bases, leaving 9 bases between the germline ends. CDR3 coding DNA: TGTGCCAGCAGTTCGGGGTTTCCCGGGGAGCTGTTTTTT. Its protein is CASSSGFPGELFF.

This clone was observed many times. V and J are TRBV7-2 and TRBJ2-7, with 11 nucleotides matching TRBD2. Germline trimming cut 5 bases from V and 2 bases from J; bases unmatched to any gene: 5. The germline gives CDR1 SGHTA, CDR2 FQGNSA. This CDR3 contains 15 residues. Written as DNA, the CDR3 is TGTGCCAGCAGCCACGGACTAGCGGGCACCTACGAGCAGTACTTC. Protein: CASSHGLAGTYEQYF. The full variable domain, completed using reference TRBV7-2 and TRBJ2-7, is GAGVSQSPSNKVTEKGKDVELRCDPISGHTALYWYRQSLGQGLEFLIYFQGNSAPDKSGLPSDRFSAERTGGSVSTLTIQRTQQEDSAVYLCASSHGLAGTYEQYFGPGTRLTVT.

The rearrangement joins TRBV9 to TRBJ2-3; 9 positions match TRBD2. The trim removed 0 bases at V and 6 bases at J, leaving 5 bases unmatched. The CDR3 totals 15 residues. In germline, CDR1 is SGDLS, CDR2 YYNGEE. The CDR3 loop is CASSVGRGGRDTQYF. In DNA, the CDR3 is TGTGCCAGCAGCGTAGGGCGGGGGGGCCGTGATACGCAGTATTTT. Together with reference TRBV9 and TRBJ2-3, the CDR3 gives the full variable domain: DSGVTQTPKHLITATGQRVTLRCSPRSGDLSVYWYQQSLDQGLQFLIQYYNGEERAKGNILERFSAQQFPDLHSELNLSSLELGDSALYFCASSVGRGGRDTQYFGPGTRLTVL.

The chain combines TRBV9 with TRBJ2-1; 7 bases match TRBD1. CDR3 length: 15 residues. Looked up from germline, CDR1 is SGDLS and CDR2 is YYNGEE. J was trimmed by 4 bases and V by 0 bases; bases with no gene match: 4. This chain's CDR3 is CASSVVGGAYNEQFF. As DNA, the CDR3 is TGTGCCAGCAGCGTAGTAGGGGGCGCATACAATGAGCAGTTCTTC.

The rearrangement uses TRBV7-2 and TRBJ2-3; 12 bases are shared with TRBD2. Germline V gene sequence: CDR1 SGHTA, CDR2 FQGNSA. The J segment lost 3 bases and the V segment lost 4 bases, leaving 11 bases of the junction unmatched. The CDR3 loop spans 18 amino acids. CDR3: CASSSPPSGGAWTDTQYF. The CDR3 DNA follows: TGTGCCAGCAGCTCCCCCCCTAGCGGGGGGGCCTGGACAGATACGCAGTATTTT.

V is TRBV25-1 and J is TRBJ1-1; D may be TRBD1 (5 bases). The CDR3 has 13 amino acids. Germline lookup yields CDR1 MGHDK and CDR2 SYGVNS. V was pared by 3 bases and J by 12 bases, with 17 bases between. The chain's CDR3 is CASSEGGLLGSFF. CDR3 bases: TGTGCCAGCAGTGAGGGGGGACTCCTGGGATCTTTCTTT. Using reference TRBV25-1 and TRBJ1-1 for the parts outside the CDR3, the full variable domain is EADIYQTPRYLVIGTGKKITLECSQTMGHDKMYWYQQDPGMELHLIHYSYGVNSTEKGDLSSESTVSRIRTEHFPLTLESARPSHTSQYLCASSEGGLLGSFFGQGTRLTVV.

The chain is built from TRBV28 and TRBJ1-4, with 12 bases identical to TRBD1. The CDR3 totals 14 residues. The germline V gene has CDR1 MDHEN and CDR2 SYDVKM. J was trimmed by 10 bases and V by 6 bases; bases with no gene match: 6. The CDR3 DNA is TGTGCCAGCAGGTCGGGACAGGGGGCAGGAAAACTGTTTTTT. Amino acids: CASRSGQGAGKLFF. The whole variable domain, filled in from reference TRBV28 and TRBJ1-4, reads DVKVTQSSRYLVKRTGEKVFLECVQDMDHENMFWYRQDPGLGLRLIYFSYDVKMKEKGDIPEGYSVSREKKERFSLILESASTNQTSMYLCASRSGQGAGKLFFGSGTQLSVL.

The CDR3, as DNA: TGTGCCAGCAGCTCCACAGGGGGTCCCTACGAGCAGTACTTC. As protein: CASSSTGGPYEQYF. This chain joins TRBV7-2 and TRBJ2-7, with 8 bases identical to TRBD1. Germline CDR1 is SGHTA and CDR2 is FQGNSA. V lost 4 bases, J lost 2 bases, and 4 bases stayed unmatched. The CDR3 length is 14 residues.